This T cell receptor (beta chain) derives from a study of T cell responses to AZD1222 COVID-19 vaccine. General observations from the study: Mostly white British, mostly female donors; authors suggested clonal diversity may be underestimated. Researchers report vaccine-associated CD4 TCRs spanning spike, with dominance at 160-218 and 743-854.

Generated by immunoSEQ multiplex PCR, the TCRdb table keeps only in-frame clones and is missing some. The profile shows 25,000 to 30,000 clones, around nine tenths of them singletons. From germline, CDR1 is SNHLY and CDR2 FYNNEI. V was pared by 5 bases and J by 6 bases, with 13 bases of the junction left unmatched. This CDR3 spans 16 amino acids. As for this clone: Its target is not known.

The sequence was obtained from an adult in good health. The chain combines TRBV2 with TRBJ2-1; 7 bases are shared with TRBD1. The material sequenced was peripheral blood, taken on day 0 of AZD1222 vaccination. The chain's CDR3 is CASSYRTQGVVNEQFF. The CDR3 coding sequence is TGTGCCAGCAGTTACCGGACCCAGGGGGTCGTCAATGAGCAGTTCTTC.